The clone carrying this TCR beta chain was seen only a few times. What it recognizes is unknown. This sample is part of a study of cytomegalovirus exposure and HLA in healthy donors. Every donor was a healthy person donating bone marrow. Study observations and caveats: Most sequenced TCRs were rare (though some public TCRs occurred in many donors). In most subjects, TCR beta sequences reportedly gave accurate predictions of HLA-A and HLA-B alleles. Previously analyzed data showed that most TCR beta V segments were productive at a frequency of about 90% or about 30%.

The study ran its PCR with 60 Vbeta and 13 Jbeta primers. Sequencing was performed with immunoSEQ multiplex PCR; in TCRdb, only in-frame clones are kept and a portion is missing. The top ten clones hold 1.8% of a sample with approximately 220,000 clones, approximately 68% of them seen once. The V gene's germline CDR1 is SGHAT and CDR2 FQNNGV. J lost 3 bases, V lost 5 bases, and 4 bases had no gene match. The CDR3 sequence is 14 residues long. Material for sequencing was PBMCs. The sequence derives from a woman aged 30 to 39 in good health and CMV-seronegative. The V gene is TRBV11-2, the J gene TRBJ2-7; TRBD2 matches 10 bases. The CDR3 DNA sequence: TGTGCCAGCAGCCTCCGGACTAGCGGCTACGAGCAGTACTTC. Its protein product is CASSLRTSGYEQYF.